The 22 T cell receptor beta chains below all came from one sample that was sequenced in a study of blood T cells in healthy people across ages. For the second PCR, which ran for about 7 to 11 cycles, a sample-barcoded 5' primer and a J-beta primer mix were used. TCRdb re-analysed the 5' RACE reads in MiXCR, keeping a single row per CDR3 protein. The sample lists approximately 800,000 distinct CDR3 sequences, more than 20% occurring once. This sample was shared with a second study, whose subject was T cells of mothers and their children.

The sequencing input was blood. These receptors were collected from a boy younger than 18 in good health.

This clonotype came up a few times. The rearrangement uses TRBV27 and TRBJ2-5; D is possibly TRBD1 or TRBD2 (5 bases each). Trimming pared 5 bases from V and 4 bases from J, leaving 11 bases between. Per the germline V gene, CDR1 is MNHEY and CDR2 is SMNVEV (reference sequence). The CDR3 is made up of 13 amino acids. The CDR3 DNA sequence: TGTGCCAGCAGTCCCCTGGGGGTAGAGACCCAGTACTTC. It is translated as CASSPLGVETQYF.

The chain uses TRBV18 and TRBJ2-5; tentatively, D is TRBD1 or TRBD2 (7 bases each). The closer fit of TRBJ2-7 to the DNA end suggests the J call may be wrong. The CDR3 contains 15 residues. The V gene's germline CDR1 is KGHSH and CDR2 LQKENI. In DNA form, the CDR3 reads TGTGCCAGCTCCCTGGCAGGGGGGAGGGCCTCCGAGCAGTACTTC. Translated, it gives CASSLAGGRASEQYF.

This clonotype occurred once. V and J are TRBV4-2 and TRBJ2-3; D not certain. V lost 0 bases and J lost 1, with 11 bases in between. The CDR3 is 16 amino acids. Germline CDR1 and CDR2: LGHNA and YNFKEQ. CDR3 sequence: CASSQDPVVGTDTQYF. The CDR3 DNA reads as TGTGCCAGCAGCCAAGATCCAGTTGTCGGCACAGATACGCAGTATTTT.

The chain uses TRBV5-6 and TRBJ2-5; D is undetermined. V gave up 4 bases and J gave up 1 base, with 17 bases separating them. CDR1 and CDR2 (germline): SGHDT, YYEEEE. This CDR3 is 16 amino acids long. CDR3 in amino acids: CASSTAATATQETQYF. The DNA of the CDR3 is TGTGCCAGCAGCACAGCCGCAACAGCTACCCAAGAGACCCAGTACTTC. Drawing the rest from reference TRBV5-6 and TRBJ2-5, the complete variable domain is DAGVTQSPTHLIKTRGQQVTLRCSPKSGHDTVSWYQQALGQGPQFIFQYYEEEERQRGNFPDRFSGHQFPNYSSELNVNALLLGDSALYLCASSTAATATQETQYFGPGTRLLVL.

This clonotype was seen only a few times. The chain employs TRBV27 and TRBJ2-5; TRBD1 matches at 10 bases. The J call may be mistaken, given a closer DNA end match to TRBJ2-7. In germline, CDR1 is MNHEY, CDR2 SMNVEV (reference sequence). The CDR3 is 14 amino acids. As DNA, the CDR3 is TGTGCCAGCAGTTCACCCGGACAGGGGGACGAGCAGTACTTC. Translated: CASSSPGQGDEQYF.

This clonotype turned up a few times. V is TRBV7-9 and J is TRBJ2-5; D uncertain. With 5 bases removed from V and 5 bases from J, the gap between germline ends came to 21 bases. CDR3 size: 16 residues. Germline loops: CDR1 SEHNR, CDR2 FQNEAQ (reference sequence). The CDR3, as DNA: TGTGCCAGCAGCACGACCGGGCGTTCGCGGAAGGAGACCCAGTACTTC. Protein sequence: CASSTTGRSRKETQYF.

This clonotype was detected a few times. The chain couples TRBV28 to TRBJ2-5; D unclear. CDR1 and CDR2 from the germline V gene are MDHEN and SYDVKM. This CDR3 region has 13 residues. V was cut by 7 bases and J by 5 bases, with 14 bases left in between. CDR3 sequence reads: CASTGGLAETQYF. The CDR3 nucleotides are TGTGCCAGCACCGGTGGGCTTGCGGAGACCCAGTACTTC.

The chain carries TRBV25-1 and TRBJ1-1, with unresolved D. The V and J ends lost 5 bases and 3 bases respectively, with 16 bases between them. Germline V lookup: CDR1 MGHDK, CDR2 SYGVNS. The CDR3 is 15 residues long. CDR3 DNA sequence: TGTGCCAGCAGTAGCCCAGGCTTTAGGGACACTGAAGCTTTCTTT. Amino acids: CASSSPGFRDTEAFF. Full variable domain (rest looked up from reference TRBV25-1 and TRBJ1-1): EADIYQTPRYLVIGTGKKITLECSQTMGHDKMYWYQQDPGMELHLIHYSYGVNSTEKGDLSSESTVSRIRTEHFPLTLESARPSHTSQYLCASSSPGFRDTEAFFGQGTRLTVV.

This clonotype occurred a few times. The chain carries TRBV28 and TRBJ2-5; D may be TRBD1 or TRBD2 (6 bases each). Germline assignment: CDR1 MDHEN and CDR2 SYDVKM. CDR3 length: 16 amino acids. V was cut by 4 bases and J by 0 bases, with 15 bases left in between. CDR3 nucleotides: TGTGCCAGCAGTTGGGGAGGAGGGGGGCACCAAGAGACCCAGTACTTC. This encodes CASSWGGGGHQETQYF.

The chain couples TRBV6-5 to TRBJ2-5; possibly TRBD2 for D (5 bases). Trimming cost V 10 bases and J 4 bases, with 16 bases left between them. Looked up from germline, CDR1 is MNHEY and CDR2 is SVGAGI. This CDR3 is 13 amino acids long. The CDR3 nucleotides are TGTGCCACCGGACTCTCGCACACAGAGACCCAGTACTTC. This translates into CATGLSHTETQYF.

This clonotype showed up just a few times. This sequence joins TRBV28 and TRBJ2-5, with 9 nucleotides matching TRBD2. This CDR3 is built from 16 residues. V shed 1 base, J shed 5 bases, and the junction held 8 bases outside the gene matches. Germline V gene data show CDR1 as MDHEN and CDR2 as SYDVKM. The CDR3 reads CASSLLSGLASETQYF. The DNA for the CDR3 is TGTGCCAGCAGTTTATTGTCGGGACTAGCATCGGAGACCCAGTACTTC. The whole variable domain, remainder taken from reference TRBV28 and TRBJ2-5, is DVKVTQSSRYLVKRTGEKVFLECVQDMDHENMFWYRQDPGLGLRLIYFSYDVKMKEKGDIPEGYSVSREKKERFSLILESASTNQTSMYLCASSLLSGLASETQYFGPGTRLLVL.

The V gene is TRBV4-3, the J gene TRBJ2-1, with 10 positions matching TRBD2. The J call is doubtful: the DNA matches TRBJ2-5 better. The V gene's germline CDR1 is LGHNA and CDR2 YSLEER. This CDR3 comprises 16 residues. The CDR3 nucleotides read TGCGCCAGCAGCCAAGAGGTTCTAGCGGGGGAGGAGACCCAGTACTTC. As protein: CASSQEVLAGEETQYF.

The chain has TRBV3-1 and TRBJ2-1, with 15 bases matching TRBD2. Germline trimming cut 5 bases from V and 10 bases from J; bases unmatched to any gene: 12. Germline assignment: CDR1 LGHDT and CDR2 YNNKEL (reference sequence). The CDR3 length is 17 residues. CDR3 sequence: CASSSRGLGTSGREQFF. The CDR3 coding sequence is TGTGCCAGCAGCTCCCGGGGGTTGGGGACTAGCGGGAGGGAGCAGTTCTTC.

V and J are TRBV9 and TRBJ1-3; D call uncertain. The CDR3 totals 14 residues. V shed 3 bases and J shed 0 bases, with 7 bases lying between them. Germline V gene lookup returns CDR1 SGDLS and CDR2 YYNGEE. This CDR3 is CASSAPNSGNTIYF. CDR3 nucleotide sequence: TGTGCCAGCAGCGCCCCGAACTCTGGAAACACCATATATTTT.

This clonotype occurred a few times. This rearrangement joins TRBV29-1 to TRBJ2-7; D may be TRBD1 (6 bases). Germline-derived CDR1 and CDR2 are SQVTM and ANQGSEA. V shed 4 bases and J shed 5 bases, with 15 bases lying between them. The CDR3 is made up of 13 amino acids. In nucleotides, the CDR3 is TGCAGCGTTGTATGGGGACATGCGAACGAGCAGTACTTC. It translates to CSVVWGHANEQYF.

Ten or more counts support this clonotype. Here the CDR3 DNA reads TGTGCCAGCAGCGTAGGCCCCTACGAGCAGTACTTC. It is translated as CASSVGPYEQYF. The J gene is TRBJ2-7, the V gene TRBV11-1; D ambiguous. V lost 5 bases and J lost 2, with 7 bases in between. Per the germline V gene, CDR1 is SGHAT and CDR2 is FQDESV (reference sequence). This CDR3 region has 12 residues.

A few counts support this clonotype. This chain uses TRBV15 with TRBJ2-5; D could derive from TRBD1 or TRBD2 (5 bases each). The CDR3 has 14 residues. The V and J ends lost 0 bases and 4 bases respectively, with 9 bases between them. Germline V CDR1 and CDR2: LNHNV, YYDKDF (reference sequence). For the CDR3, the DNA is TGTGCCACCAGCAGAGATTGGGACGCAGAGACCCAGTACTTC. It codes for CATSRDWDAETQYF.

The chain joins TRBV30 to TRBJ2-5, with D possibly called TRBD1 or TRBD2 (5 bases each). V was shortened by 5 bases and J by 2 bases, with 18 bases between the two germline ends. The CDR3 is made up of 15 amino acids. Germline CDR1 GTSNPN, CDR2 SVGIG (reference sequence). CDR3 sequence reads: CAWGRGVTKQETQYF. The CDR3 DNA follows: TGTGCCTGGGGCCGAGGGGTGACTAAACAAGAGACCCAGTACTTC.

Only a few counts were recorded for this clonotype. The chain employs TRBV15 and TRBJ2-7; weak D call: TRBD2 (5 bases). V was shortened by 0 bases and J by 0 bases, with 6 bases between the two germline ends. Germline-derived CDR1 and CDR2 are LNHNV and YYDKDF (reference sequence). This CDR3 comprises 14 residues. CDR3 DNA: TGTGCCACCAGCAGAGATCTAGCCTCCTACGAGCAGTACTTC. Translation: CATSRDLASYEQYF. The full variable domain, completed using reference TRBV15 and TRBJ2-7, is DAMVIQNPRYQVTQFGKPVTLSCSQTLNHNVMYWYQQKSSQAPKLLFHYYDKDFNNEADTPDNFQSRRPNTSFCFLDIRSPGLGDTAMYLCATSRDLASYEQYFGPGTRLTVT.

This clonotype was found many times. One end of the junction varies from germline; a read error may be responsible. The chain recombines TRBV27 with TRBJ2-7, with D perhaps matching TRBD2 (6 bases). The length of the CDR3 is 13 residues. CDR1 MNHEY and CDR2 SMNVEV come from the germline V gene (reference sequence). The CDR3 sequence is CASSLTSSYEQYF. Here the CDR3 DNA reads TGCGCCAGCAGCTTGACTAGCTCCTACGAGCAGTACTTC.

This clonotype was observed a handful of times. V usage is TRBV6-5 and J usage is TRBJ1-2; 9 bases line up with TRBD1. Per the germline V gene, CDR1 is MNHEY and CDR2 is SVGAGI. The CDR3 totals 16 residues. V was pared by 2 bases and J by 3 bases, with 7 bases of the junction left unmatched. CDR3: CASSYALGQGDYGYTF. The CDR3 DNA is TGTGCCAGCAGTTACGCCCTGGGACAGGGAGACTATGGCTACACCTTC.

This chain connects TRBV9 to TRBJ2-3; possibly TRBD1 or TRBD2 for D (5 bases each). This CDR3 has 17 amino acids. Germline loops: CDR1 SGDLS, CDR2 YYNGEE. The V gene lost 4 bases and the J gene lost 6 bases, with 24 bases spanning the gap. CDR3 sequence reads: CASSPEGGSIPGDTQYF. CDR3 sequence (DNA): TGTGCCAGCAGCCCTGAGGGCGGGTCCATTCCAGGGGATACGCAGTATTTT.